The 22 T cell receptor beta chains reported below all come from one sample, sequenced in a study of CD8 T cells in Susac syndrome (dated by TCRdb to about 2019). The protocol used for the library was the immunoSEQ multiplex PCR assay. RNA was extracted with the RNeasy kit and 0.5 to 1 ug was reverse transcribed using random hexamers. TCRdb took the public reads, trimmed them with fastp at Q25, ran MiXCR for clone calling and kept in-frame beta chains. Rows with one shared CDR3 protein collapse into an entry with the most common genes and DNA. Here the sample has approximately 280,000 distinct CDR3 sequences; about 88% occur a single time. Approximately 0.12% of the sample goes to the ten largest clones. Sequencing used CD8+ T cells from PBMCs. These receptors came from a human donor with multiple sclerosis.

This clonotype was counted a few times. This chain joins TRBV7-8 and TRBJ2-1; 10 bases are a match to TRBD2. The CDR3 is made up of 15 amino acids. After removal of 5 bases from V and 4 bases from J, the junction contained 5 bases not matched to a gene. Germline values: CDR1 SGHVS, CDR2 FQNEAQ. The CDR3 sequence: CASSEGLAHYNEQFF. The CDR3 bases are TGTGCCAGCAGCGAGGGACTAGCGCATTACAATGAGCAGTTCTTC.

The chain links TRBV4-2 to TRBJ2-3; D may correspond to TRBD1 or TRBD2 (5 bases each). V was clipped by 4 bases and J by 1 base, with 15 bases between them. This CDR3 has 16 residues. CDR1 is LGHNA, CDR2 YNFKEQ, per germline. The CDR3 protein is CASSLRGAEGTDTQYF. The CDR3 DNA is TGTGCCAGCAGCCTTCGTGGGGCGGAGGGCACAGATACGCAGTATTTT.

CDR3 sequence (DNA): TGTGCCAGCAGTTTTAGCCGGGAGGCATACGAGCAGTACTTC. The encoded protein is CASSFSREAYEQYF. V usage is TRBV27 and J usage is TRBJ2-7; the match to TRBD2 covers 7 bases. The CDR3 runs to 14 residues. V lost 3 bases, J lost 4 bases, and 6 bases stayed unmatched. Germline CDR1 reads MNHEY; CDR2 reads SMNVEV (reference sequence).

The chain is built from TRBV11-2 and TRBJ1-1; D is ambiguous. CDR1 and CDR2 (germline): SGHAT, FQNNGV. V lost 3 bases, J lost 0 bases, and 8 bases lay in between. The CDR3 totals 14 residues. The chain's CDR3 is CASSFPGVNTEAFF. The CDR3 nucleotides read TGTGCCAGCAGCTTTCCTGGGGTGAACACTGAAGCTTTCTTT.

The genes are TRBV5-4 and TRBJ2-7; 7 nucleotides align to TRBD1. CDR1 and CDR2 (germline): SGHNT, YYREEE (reference sequence). The CDR3 has 16 amino acids. V shed 5 bases and J 1 base; nucleotides not matched to a gene: 12. The CDR3, as DNA: TGTGCCAGCAGTTTTTTGGACAGGACAATATCCTACGAGCAGTACTTC. Amino acids: CASSFLDRTISYEQYF.

This clonotype was found once. The chain carries TRBV7-9 and TRBJ2-1, with TRBD1 matching 8 bases. Trimming cost V 10 bases and J 6 bases; bases outside gene matches: 8. There are 13 residues in the CDR3. CDR1 is SEHNR, CDR2 FQNEAQ, per germline (reference sequence). CDR3 bases: TGTGCCATAGGGGGGACAGGTTTCAATGAGCAGTTCTTC. Translating it yields CAIGGTGFNEQFF.

The rearrangement joins TRBV28 to TRBJ2-1, with no clear D. Trimming shortened V by 7 bases and J by 0 bases, and 7 bases separated the two germline ends. From germline, CDR1 is MDHEN and CDR2 SYDVKM. The CDR3 is made up of 13 amino acids. This chain's CDR3 is CASTPGSYNEQFF. CDR3 in DNA: TGTGCCAGCACCCCGGGCTCCTACAATGAGCAGTTCTTC.

The sample holds a few counts of this clonotype. J is TRBJ2-7 and V is TRBV15; TRBD2 matches at 10 bases. Per the germline V gene, CDR1 is LNHNV and CDR2 is YYDKDF (reference sequence). This CDR3 spans 14 amino acids. The ends lost 8 bases at V and 0 bases at J; junction bases unmatched: 4. The CDR3 sequence is CATRGTSVSYEQYF. In DNA form, the CDR3 reads TGTGCCACCCGCGGGACTAGCGTCTCCTACGAGCAGTACTTC.

V is TRBV15 and J is TRBJ1-2, with 8 bases that match TRBD1. The V gene's germline CDR1 is LNHNV and CDR2 YYDKDF (reference sequence). The CDR3 contains 15 residues. V trimming: 6 bases; J trimming: 7 bases; junction bases outside the gene matches: 13. The CDR3 region is CATSVSAAGGFGYTF. CDR3 DNA sequence: TGTGCCACCAGTGTCTCTGCGGCAGGGGGCTTTGGCTACACCTTC.

The rearrangement uses TRBV7-6 and TRBJ2-3, with 8 bases lining up with TRBD2. In germline, CDR1 is SGHVS, CDR2 FNYEAQ. V shed 5 bases, J shed 2 bases, and the junction held 6 bases outside the gene matches. CDR3 length: 15 residues. The CDR3 region has the DNA TGTGCCAGCAGCGTTAAGCGGGGGTACACAGATACGCAGTATTTT. Protein sequence: CASSVKRGYTDTQYF.

The gene calls are TRBV9 and TRBJ2-2; TRBD1 matches at 8 bases. V lost 6 bases, J lost 5 bases, and 6 bases stayed unmatched. This CDR3 region has 14 residues. Germline CDR1 SGDLS, CDR2 YYNGEE. CDR3 coding DNA: TGTGCCAGCAACCAGGGGGCCTCAACCGGGGAGCTGTTTTTT. Amino acid sequence: CASNQGASTGELFF. Full variable domain (outside the CDR3, taken from reference TRBV9 and TRBJ2-2): DSGVTQTPKHLITATGQRVTLRCSPRSGDLSVYWYQQSLDQGLQFLIQYYNGEERAKGNILERFSAQQFPDLHSELNLSSLELGDSALYFCASNQGASTGELFFGEGSRLTVL.

The chain has TRBV27 and TRBJ2-3; D ambiguous. CDR3 length equals 15 residues. Germline V lookup: CDR1 MNHEY, CDR2 SMNVEV (reference sequence). The germline V and J ends were trimmed by 3 bases and 0 bases, with 10 bases remaining between them. The CDR3 DNA sequence: TGTGCCAGCAGTTTTGTCCCACCTAGCACAGATACGCAGTATTTT. Translation: CASSFVPPSTDTQYF.

This chain connects TRBV11-3 to TRBJ1-5, with a weak D call TRBD1 (5 bases). Trimming removed 5 bases at V and 6 bases at J, with 14 bases between. Germline V gene lookup returns CDR1 SGHNT and CDR2 YENEEA. The CDR3 is 14 amino acids. The CDR3 coding sequence is TGTGCCAGCAGCCTCCCCTATGGGGGTCAGCCCCAGCATTTT. Its protein is CASSLPYGGQPQHF. Variable domain in full (rest from reference TRBV11-3 and TRBJ1-5): EAGVVQSPRYKIIEKKQPVAFWCNPISGHNTLYWYLQNLGQGPELLIRYENEEAVDDSQLPKDRFSAERLKGVDSTLKIQPAELGDSAVYLCASSLPYGGQPQHFGDGTRLSIL.

The CDR3 sequence: CASSSKFAGMVDEQYF. CDR3 nucleotide sequence: TGTGCCAGCAGCTCCAAGTTCGCGGGAATGGTGGACGAGCAGTACTTC. The genes are TRBV7-8 and TRBJ2-7, with TRBD2 as a possible D gene (6 bases). The CDR3 has 16 amino acids. The V gene lost 4 bases and the J gene lost 5 bases, with 21 bases spanning the gap. Germline V gene data show CDR1 as SGHVS and CDR2 as FQNEAQ. The variable domain in full, with the rest retrieved from reference TRBV7-8 and TRBJ2-7, is GAGVSQSPRYKVAKRGQDVALRCDPISGHVSLFWYQQALGQGPEFLTYFQNEAQLDKSGLPSDRFFAERPEGSVSTLKIQRTQQEDSAVYLCASSSKFAGMVDEQYFGPGTRLTVT.

Written as DNA, the CDR3 is TGTGCCAGCAGCCATCCTAGACAGGGGACGTCTGGAAACACCATATATTTT. This sequence encodes CASSHPRQGTSGNTIYF. This sequence joins TRBV7-2 and TRBJ1-3; TRBD1 matches at 8 bases. The length of the CDR3 is 17 residues. Germline assignment: CDR1 SGHTA and CDR2 FQGNSA. V was clipped by 5 bases and J by 1 base; unmatched bases: 10. The complete variable domain, with remaining parts taken from reference TRBV7-2 and TRBJ1-3, reads GAGVSQSPSNKVTEKGKDVELRCDPISGHTALYWYRQSLGQGLEFLIYFQGNSAPDKSGLPSDRFSAERTGGSVSTLTIQRTQQEDSAVYLCASSHPRQGTSGNTIYFGEGSWLTVV.

This sequence joins TRBV7-8 and TRBJ2-7; possibly TRBD1 or TRBD2 for D (6 bases each). Germline lookup yields CDR1 SGHVS and CDR2 FQNEAQ. Trimming removed 1 base at V and 6 bases at J, with 19 bases between. CDR3 length: 16 amino acids. The CDR3 DNA is TGTGCCAGCAGCTTAGGGGGGGCGAAGGGACATCTCGAGCAGTACTTC. It is translated as CASSLGGAKGHLEQYF.

The rearrangement uses TRBV20-1 and TRBJ2-7; D uncertain. The CDR3 is 15 amino acids. The germline CDR1 and CDR2 sequences are DFQATT and SNEGSKA (reference sequence). The V end was cut by 0 bases, the J end by 0 bases, with 12 bases between. This CDR3 reads CSARDGLRPSYEQYF. The CDR3 coding sequence is TGCAGTGCTAGAGACGGTTTGCGGCCCTCCTACGAGCAGTACTTC.

The chain combines TRBV29-1 with TRBJ2-1; tentative D call: TRBD2 (5 bases). From germline, CDR1 is SQVTM and CDR2 ANQGSEA. Trimming shortened V by 8 bases and J by 1 base, and 12 bases separated the two germline ends. This CDR3 spans 13 amino acids. The CDR3 reads CSLFGGSYNEQFF. CDR3 nucleotides: TGCAGCCTGTTTGGAGGTTCCTACAATGAGCAGTTCTTC.

V gene TRBV12-5 combines with J gene TRBJ2-3; 8 bases are shared with TRBD2. The germline V gene has CDR1 LGHNT and CDR2 FRNRAP. This CDR3 is 15 amino acids long. J gave up 0 bases and V 3 bases, and 2 bases lay outside the gene matches. CDR3 bases: TGTGCTAGTGGTTTCTCTAGCGGGAGCACAGATACGCAGTATTTT. Encoded protein: CASGFSSGSTDTQYF.

The gene calls are TRBV4-2 and TRBJ1-5; 8 bases are a match to TRBD1. This CDR3 spans 15 amino acids. V was clipped by 5 bases and J by 2 bases; unmatched bases: 5. Germline CDR1 and CDR2: LGHNA and YNFKEQ. This CDR3 is CASSFDRGGNQPQHF. The CDR3 DNA follows: TGTGCCAGCAGCTTCGACAGGGGCGGCAATCAGCCCCAGCATTTT.

The chain is built from TRBV3-1 and TRBJ1-1; D gene unclear. The CDR3 is 11 amino acids. Per the germline V gene, CDR1 is LGHDT and CDR2 is YNNKEL (reference sequence). V lost 8 bases, J lost 7 bases, and 11 bases lay in between. CDR3 coding DNA: TGTGCCAGCGGGCCCACATATGAAGCTTTCTTT. Translation gives CASGPTYEAFF.

The chain couples TRBV12-3 or TRBV12-4 to TRBJ1-2; D remains ambiguous. Trimming pared 3 bases from V and 4 bases from J, leaving 9 bases between. This CDR3 contains 13 residues. CDR3 sequence (DNA): TGTGCCAGCAGTTTGGGCAGAGTCTATGGCTACACCTTC. Translation gives CASSLGRVYGYTF.